This TCR beta chain was identified during a study of cytomegalovirus exposure and HLA in healthy donors (dated by TCRdb to the late 2010s). Looking at the study overall: An earlier analysis of about 530 of the donors reported 276 Gb of sequence data and 95 million to 130 million unique TCR beta sequences obtained from around 170 million T cells. Class I and class II HLA loci were covered by the typing at four-digit resolution. Every repertoire in the discovery cohort had been generated on one and the same sequencing platform. The number of typed donors differed by locus: about 620-640 for A, B, C, DRB1 and DQB1; 522 for DQA1; roughly 600 for DPA1; and some 430 for DPB1. Of the roughly 400 genotyped donors, approximately 82% fell in the genetic ancestry cluster associated with self-reported Caucasian donors. Genome-wide SNP genotypes for about 60% of the 666 donors were used in a later genetic analysis, which treated that subset as a discovery cohort. A later analysis re-analyzed previously published TCR beta repertoires from hundreds of donors and added high-resolution HLA genotyping to study TCR occurrence patterns. Using immunosequencing, the study profiled T cell repertoires from about 610 subjects and related those repertoires to cytomegalovirus serostatus. An early release covering about 600 HLA-typed donors comprised around 300 gigabases of sequencing data and roughly 86 million unique TCR sequences. The study aimed to test whether cataloging public T cell receptors could reveal signatures of past pathogen exposure. To predict cytomegalovirus infection status, the study combined high-throughput TCR immunosequencing, statistical association of individual TCRs with disease status, and machine learning. Donor age, sex, ethnicity and CMV serostatus were compiled together with the repertoire data. Several DR-DQ haplotypes were treated as single units for association and clustering because of strong linkage in the cohort. Among some 400 genotyped donors of the cohort, an average of roughly 230,000 unique TCR beta nucleotide sequences was sequenced per donor, of which 15% to 20% were non-productive. Along with the approximately 620-subject first cohort, a separate validation cohort of about 110 different subjects was used. Rather than drawing on any new phenotypic data, the later analysis identified candidate immune exposures from TCR beta sequences and the way those sequences occurred across donors. To decide whether each TCR beta V gene segment behaved as functional or pseudogenic, an earlier analysis of approximately 590 of the donors relied on high-throughput TCR beta sequencing. Study-wide conclusions, independent of this receptor: Most TCR sequences were observed very rarely across donors, whereas some public TCRs were present in many individuals. HLA typing was unavailable for some donors at each locus, so association tests used only the typed subset. Sequencing depth was assumed to be roughly uniform across donors in the presence/absence analyses, though that assumption may not hold. In vitro tests confirmed that three of the cytomegalovirus-associated TCR beta chains recognize cytomegalovirus antigens. The 87-base-pair reads could not distinguish some IMGT-functional V segments, including TRBV6-2 and TRBV6-3, so those segments were excluded. Because counts were too low, seventeen rarely observed V segments, including chromosome 9 orphons, were left out of the earlier analysis of roughly 600 of the donors. According to the authors, the approach could potentially be generalized to other disease states and immunological phenotypes. According to a later genetic analysis, donors in an Asian-associated ancestry cluster had fewer N-insertions in productive TCRs than the approximately 710-donor mean. In an earlier analysis of about 600 of the donors, most TCR beta V segments appeared in productive rearrangements about 87% or about 30% of the time, broadly matching IMGT annotations. A later analysis associated about 17,000 TCR beta sequences with specific HLA alleles at a false discovery rate of 0.05. Strong co-occurrence of HLA alleles, especially DR and DQ, made assigning TCR associations to individual alleles difficult. A later analysis reported that several top co-occurrence clusters appeared linked to parvovirus B19, influenza, CMV and Epstein-Barr virus. In both the original and validation cohorts, the classifier was reported to diagnose cytomegalovirus status with high specificity and sensitivity. In a later genetic analysis, a missense DCLRE1C variant was associated with V-gene and J-gene trimming of TCR beta chains, and the association was replicated in an independent cohort. Immune exposure information for the cohort was limited to CMV serostatus. The study gave a list of 150 to 200 TCR beta chains associated with cytomegalovirus. Only TCR beta chains were sequenced in this cohort, and the absence of alpha or paired-chain data limited detectable features. Correlated functional status among segregating V segments might be attributable to linkage disequilibrium, but an unknown experimental factor could not be ruled out. The sequencing pipeline was judged likely to have produced a cluster of highly shared sequence variants as a technical artifact. A later analysis found that HLA-associated TCR beta chains were more clonally expanded and had lower generation probabilities than equally common non-associated chains. A later analysis found that TCR association rates varied across HLA loci, with DRB1 alleles showing the most associated TCRs and HLA-C alleles the fewest. Most CMV-associated TCR beta chains appeared to be HLA-restricted in a later analysis, and the HLA associations seemed to be driven largely by CMV exposure. A further reported finding was that TCR beta sequences accurately predicted the HLA-A and HLA-B alleles for most subjects in the first cohort.

Libraries were prepared through the immunoSEQ multiplex PCR assay. The multiplex PCR relied on a mix of 60 forward primers for TCR Vbeta segments and 13 reverse primers for TCR Jbeta segments. A multiplex PCR assay on genomic DNA amplified the CDR3 region of rearranged TCR beta genes. Amplified TCR beta libraries were sequenced as 87-base-pair reads on the Illumina HiSeq System. On the authors' methods: In a later analysis, tens of millions of unique TCR beta chains were counted across the roughly 610 repertoires, and approximately 9.9 million of these chains were shared by at least two donors. Raw reads were error-corrected and collapsed into unique sequences by a nearest-neighbor algorithm in which closely related sequences were merged to remove PCR and sequencing errors. V, D and J gene segments were assigned by aligning CDR3 sequences to IMGT reference sequences. For a sequence to be retained, a match of at least six nucleotides was required to both a V gene segment and a J gene segment. A rearrangement was called productive if the CDR3 had no stop codons and remained in frame with V and J, and every other rearrangement was called non-productive. CDR3 was defined by IMGT convention, running from the second conserved V-encoded cysteine to the conserved J-encoded phenylalanine. The earlier analysis of 500 to 750 of the donors excluded any sequence lacking an unambiguous match to a single V gene segment. An earlier analysis of several hundred of the donors called V segments functional above 56.7% productive rearrangements and segregating when the between-donor standard deviation exceeded 5%. A statistical classification framework was built for diagnosing cytomegalovirus status from the catalog of TCR beta chain sequences. In a later analysis, TCR nucleotide sequences were compared against IMGT/GENE-DB human TR gene sequences so that V and J genes could be assigned. A later analysis assigned CDR3 sequences and most-parsimonious VDJ recombination scenarios with the TCRdist pipeline. In a later analysis, each TCR beta chain was defined by its CDR3 amino acid sequence together with its V-gene family, and reads lacking a unique V-gene family were excluded. In a later analysis, approximately 590 highly shared, low-generation-probability nucleotide sequences were removed to address suspected cross-contamination and a sequencing artifact. In a later analysis, a clonal expansion index was calculated for each public chain from normalized within-repertoire ranks of inferred template counts. In a later analysis, generation probabilities were computed using a VDJ recombination model fitted to out-of-frame rearrangements, and the results were checked against IGoR. Hypergeometric tests were used in a later analysis to score TCR-TCR, TCR-HLA and TCR-CMV co-occurrence, with a repertoire-size bias correction applied to the TCR pairs. False discovery rates were estimated in a later analysis by permuting HLA or CMV assignments 20 times. In a later analysis, co-occurring TCRs were grouped using DBSCAN, and TCRdist sequence similarity was added for clustering within HLA-allele-positive subsets. For co-occurrence clustering, repertoires with fewer than 30,000 or more than 120,000 public chains were excluded, along with about five repertoires with anomalous nucleotide sharing. Drawn from immuneACCESS, this table holds only the in-frame rearrangements with V and J called that TCRdb kept. Clones are partly lost; checked studies trace under half to an unresolved V gene and leave the rest unexplained. The DNA was the basis for D and trimming; V, J and clone size are from that table. This sample comprises over 100,000 clones, roughly 80% of them detected only once. The ten largest clones capture 3.3% of the sample.

Remarks on this clone: Its antigen target is currently unknown. No base quality values were provided; no much bigger clone lies one nucleotide off.

Ends trimmed: V by 4 bases, J by 3 bases; bases unmatched to a gene: 3. The CDR3 starts with the cysteine, ends with the phenylalanine, and has 14 residues. The kept DNA is CDR3 alone, 42 bases in frame from the first base. Via the germline V gene (reference sequence), CDR1 is LNHDA and CDR2 SQIVND. The cohort comprised approximately 700 healthy bone marrow donors. At the time of sampling, every cohort member was nominally healthy, though immune exposures that went unrecorded were likely present. The donor was CMV seropositive and belonged to the group of 250 to 300 seropositive cohort members. Each donor provided a peripheral blood sample, and peripheral blood mononuclear cells were used for TCR beta sequencing. The Qiagen DNeasy Blood Extraction Kit was used to extract genomic DNA from the blood cell samples.

Sequencing used PBMCs. The clonotype originates from a woman aged 25-40 years in good health and CMV-seropositive. The V and J genes are TRBV19 and TRBJ2-1; TRBD1 matches 7 bases in the middle. The CDR3 has the sequence CASSNRDSYNEQFF. The DNA sequence reads TGTGCCAGTAGTAACCGGGACAGCTACAATGAGCAGTTCTTC. The variable domain in full, with residues beyond the CDR3 obtained from the reference TRBV19 and TRBJ2-1 genes, is DGGITQSPKYLFRKEGQNVTLSCEQNLNHDAMYWYRQDPGQGLRLIYYSQIVNDFQKGDIAEGYSVSREKKESFPLTVTSAQKNPTAFYLCASSNRDSYNEQFFGPGTRLTVL.